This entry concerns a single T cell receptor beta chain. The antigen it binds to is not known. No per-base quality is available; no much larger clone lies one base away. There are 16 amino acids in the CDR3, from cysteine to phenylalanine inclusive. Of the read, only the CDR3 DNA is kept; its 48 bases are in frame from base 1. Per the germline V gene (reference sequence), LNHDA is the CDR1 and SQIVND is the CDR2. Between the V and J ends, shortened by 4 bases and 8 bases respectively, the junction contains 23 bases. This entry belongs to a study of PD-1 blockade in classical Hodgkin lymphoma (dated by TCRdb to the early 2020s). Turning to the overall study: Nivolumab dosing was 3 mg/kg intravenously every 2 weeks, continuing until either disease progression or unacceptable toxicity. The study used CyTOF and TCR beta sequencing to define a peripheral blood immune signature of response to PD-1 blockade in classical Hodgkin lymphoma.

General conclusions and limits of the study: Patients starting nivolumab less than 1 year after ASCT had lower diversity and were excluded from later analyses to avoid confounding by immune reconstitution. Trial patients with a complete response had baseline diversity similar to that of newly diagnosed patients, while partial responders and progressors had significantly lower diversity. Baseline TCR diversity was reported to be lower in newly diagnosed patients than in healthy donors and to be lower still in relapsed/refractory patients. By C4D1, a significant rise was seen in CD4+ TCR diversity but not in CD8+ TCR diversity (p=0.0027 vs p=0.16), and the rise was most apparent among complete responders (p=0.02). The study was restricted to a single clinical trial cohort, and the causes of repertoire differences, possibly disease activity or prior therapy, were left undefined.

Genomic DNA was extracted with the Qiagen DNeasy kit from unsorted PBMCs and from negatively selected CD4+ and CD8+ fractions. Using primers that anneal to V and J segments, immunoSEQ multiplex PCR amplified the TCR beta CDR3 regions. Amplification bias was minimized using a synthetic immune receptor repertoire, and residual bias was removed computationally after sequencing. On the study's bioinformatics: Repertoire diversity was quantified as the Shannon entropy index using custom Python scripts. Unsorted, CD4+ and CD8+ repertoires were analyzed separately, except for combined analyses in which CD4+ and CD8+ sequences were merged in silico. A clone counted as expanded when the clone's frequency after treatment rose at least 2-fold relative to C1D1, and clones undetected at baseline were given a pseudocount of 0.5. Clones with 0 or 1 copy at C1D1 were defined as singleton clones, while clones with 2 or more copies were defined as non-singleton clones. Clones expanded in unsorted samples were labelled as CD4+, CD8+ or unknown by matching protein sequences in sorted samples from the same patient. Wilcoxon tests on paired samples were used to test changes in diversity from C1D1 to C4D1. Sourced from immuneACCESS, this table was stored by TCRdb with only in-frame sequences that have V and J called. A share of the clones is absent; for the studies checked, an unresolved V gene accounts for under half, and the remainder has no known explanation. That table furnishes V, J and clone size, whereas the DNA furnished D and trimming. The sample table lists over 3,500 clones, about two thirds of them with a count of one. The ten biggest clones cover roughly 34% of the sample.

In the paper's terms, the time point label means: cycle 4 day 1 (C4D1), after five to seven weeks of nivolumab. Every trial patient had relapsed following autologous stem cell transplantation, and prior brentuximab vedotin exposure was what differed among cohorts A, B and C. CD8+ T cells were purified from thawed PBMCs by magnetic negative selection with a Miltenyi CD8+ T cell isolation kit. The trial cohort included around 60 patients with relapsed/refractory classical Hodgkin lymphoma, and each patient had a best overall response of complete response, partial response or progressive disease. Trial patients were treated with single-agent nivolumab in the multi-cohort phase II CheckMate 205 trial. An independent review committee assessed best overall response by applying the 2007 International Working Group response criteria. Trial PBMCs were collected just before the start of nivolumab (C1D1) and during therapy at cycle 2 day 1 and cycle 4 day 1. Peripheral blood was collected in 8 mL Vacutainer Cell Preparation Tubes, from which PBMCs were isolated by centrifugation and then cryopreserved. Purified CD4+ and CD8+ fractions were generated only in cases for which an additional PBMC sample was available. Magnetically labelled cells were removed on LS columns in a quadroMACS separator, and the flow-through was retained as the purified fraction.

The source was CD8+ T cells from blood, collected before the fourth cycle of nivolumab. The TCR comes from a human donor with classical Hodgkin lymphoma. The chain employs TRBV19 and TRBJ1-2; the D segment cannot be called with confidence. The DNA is TGTGCCAGTAGTAAGACGGGGTTTCAAAGTTTCTCCGGCTACACCTTC. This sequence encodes CASSKTGFQSFSGYTF.